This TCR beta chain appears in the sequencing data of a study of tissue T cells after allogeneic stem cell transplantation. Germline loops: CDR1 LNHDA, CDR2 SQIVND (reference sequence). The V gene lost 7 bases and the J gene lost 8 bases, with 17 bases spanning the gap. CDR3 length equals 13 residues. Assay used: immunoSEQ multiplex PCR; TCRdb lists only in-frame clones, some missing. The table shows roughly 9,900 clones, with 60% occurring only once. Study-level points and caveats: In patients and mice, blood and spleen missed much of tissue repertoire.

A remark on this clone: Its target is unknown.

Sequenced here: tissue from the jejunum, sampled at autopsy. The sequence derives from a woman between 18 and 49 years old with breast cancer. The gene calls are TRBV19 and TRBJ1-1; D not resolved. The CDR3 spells CASNLLGGGEAFF. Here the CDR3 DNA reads TGTGCCAGTAATCTTCTCGGAGGTGGGGAAGCTTTCTTT.